Listed below are T cell receptor beta chains from one sample, sequenced in a study of human T cells and chemical hapten exposure. One entry per CDR3 protein, called by TCRdb with MiXCR from the RACE reads. This sample has about 340,000 distinct CDR3 sequences, with around 7% found just once. Specimen: whole blood, collected in connection with sensitization to the hapten diphenylcyclopropenone (DPC). Receptor source: a woman younger than 35 with alopecia areata. Some clones in this sample may be carry-over from other donors' samples. CDR3s include the opening cysteine and the closing phenylalanine or tryptophan. The D gene is left open where the match is weak. Expanded clones get a size class; other rows say once, few or many, or leave the size out.

d_gene,abundance,j_gene,len,v_gene,CDR3nt,CDR3aa
TRBD1,.,TRBJ1-4,17,TRBV20-1,TGCAGTGCTTACCCCGGGACAGGGAAGCCGGATGGTGAAAAACTGTTTTTT,CSAYPGTGKPDGEKLFF
.,.,TRBJ2-2,12,TRBV27,TGTGCCAGCAGTTTGTGGGCCGGGGAGCTGTTTTTT,CASSLWAGELFF
.,few,TRBJ2-3,14,TRBV24-1,TGTGCCACCAGTGATGGGGGGGGGCAAGATACGCAGTATTTT,CATSDGGGQDTQYF
.,.,TRBJ1-5,15,TRBV28,TGTGCCAGCAGTTTCAATGAAGGGTGGAATCAGCCCCAGCATTTT,CASSFNEGWNQPQHF
.,few,TRBJ1-1,14,TRBV6-5,TGTGCCAGCAGTTGGGGGGCCCTGAACACTGAAGCTTTCTTT,CASSWGALNTEAFF
TRBD1,.,TRBJ1-2,13,TRBV20-1,TGCAGTGCTAGGATGGACAGGGGAGGCGGCTACACCTTC,CSARMDRGGGYTF
TRBD1,.,TRBJ1-6,15,TRBV3-1,TGTGCCAGCAGCCAAGCAGGGGGCGATAATTCACCCCTCCACTTT,CASSQAGGDNSPLHF
.,few,TRBJ2-3,14,TRBV18,TGTGCCAGCTCACTATCAAACCCCACAGATACGCAGTATTTT,CASSLSNPTDTQYF
TRBD2,.,TRBJ2-3,15,TRBV20-1,TGCAGTGCTAGAGATGGCCGGGAGGGGGCAGATACGCAGTATTTT,CSARDGREGADTQYF
.,few,TRBJ2-5,16,TRBV28,TGTGCCAGCAACCAACCGGGGCTAGCGAGGCAAGAGACCCAGTACTTC,CASNQPGLARQETQYF
.,.,TRBJ2-3,16,TRBV12-3/TRBV12-4,TGTGCCAGCAGTTTAATGTTAGCCTCCAAGATAGATACGCAGTATTTT,CASSLMLASKIDTQYF
TRBD2,few,TRBJ2-7,15,TRBV7-2,TGTGCCAGCAGCTTAGCGCCTAGCGGGACCTACGAGCAGTACTTC,CASSLAPSGTYEQYF
TRBD2,many,TRBJ2-1,18,TRBV7-2,TGTGCCAGCAGCCCCCGGACTAGCGGGGGTAGCTCCTACAATGAGCAGTTCTTC,CASSPRTSGGSSYNEQFF
.,many,TRBJ2-3,15,TRBV3-1,TGTGCCAGCAGTCACAGGGAGGAGGGCACAGATACGCAGTATTTT,CASSHREEGTDTQYF
.,many,TRBJ2-3,14,TRBV29-1,TGCAGCGTTGAAGTCGGGGGTCGGGCAGATACGCAGTATTTT,CSVEVGGRADTQYF
.,few,TRBJ1-2,16,TRBV4-3,TGCGCCAGCAGCCAAGATGAAGGTATTTGGGCGTCCGGCTACACCTTC,CASSQDEGIWASGYTF
TRBD1,.,TRBJ2-2,16,TRBV3-1,TGTGCCAGCAGTCGCATGGGACAGGGGAACACCGGGGAGCTGTTTTTT,CASSRMGQGNTGELFF
TRBD2,few,TRBJ2-3,14,TRBV20-1,TGCAGTGCTGAAGCGGGGGCCGGAGGAGATACGCAGTATTTT,CSAEAGAGGDTQYF
.,many,TRBJ2-2,14,TRBV20-1,TGCAGTGCTAGGGGGCTTTCGAACACCGGGGAGCTGTTTTTT,CSARGLSNTGELFF
.,few,TRBJ1-3,13,TRBV6-2/TRBV6-3,TGTGCCAGCAGTGTTCTCGCGGGAAACACCATATATTTT,CASSVLAGNTIYF
.,many,TRBJ1-3,15,TRBV28,TGTGCCAGCGGGACGAGCATGGGTTCTGGAAACACCATATATTTT,CASGTSMGSGNTIYF
.,few,TRBJ2-3,11,TRBV10-3,TGTGCCATCAAGGGATCAGATACGCAGTATTTT,CAIKGSDTQYF
TRBD1,few,TRBJ2-3,14,TRBV7-3,TGTGCCACCCACCGGGACAGGGGAACAGATACGCAGTATTTT,CATHRDRGTDTQYF
.,many,TRBJ1-2,17,TRBV5-5,TGTGCCAGCAGCTTACTAAGGGGGTCAGTAAGGGTTGATGGCTACACCTTC,CASSLLRGSVRVDGYTF
.,.,TRBJ2-4,13,TRBV5-1,TGCGCCAGCAGTATTGGGGCGGAAAACATTCAGTACTTC,CASSIGAENIQYF
.,many,TRBJ1-1,13,TRBV20-1,TGCAGTGCTAGAATTAGTAGGAACACTGAAGCTTTCTTT,CSARISRNTEAFF
.,many,TRBJ2-2,17,TRBV12-3/TRBV12-4,TGTGCCAGCAGACTCCGCGGTGGGGGAGCGAACACCGGGGAGCTGTTTTTT,CASRLRGGGANTGELFF
TRBD1,.,TRBJ1-6,20,TRBV5-6,TGTGCCAGCAGCTTGCAATCCCTCCGGGACAGGGGGCGCGGGGGTCTCCCCCTCCACTTT,CASSLQSLRDRGRGGLPLHF
.,many,TRBJ2-5,13,TRBV6-6,TGTGCCAGCCTATACGAGTACCAAGAGACCCAGTACTTC,CASLYEYQETQYF
TRBD1,many,TRBJ2-3,18,TRBV6-1,TGTGCCAGCCGGACAGGTCGAACCCCGGGCATTAGCACAGATACGCAGTATTTT,CASRTGRTPGISTDTQYF
TRBD2,few,TRBJ2-7,15,TRBV5-1,TGCGCCAGCAGCACTTTAGCGGGGGGGACGGAGGAGCAGTACTTC,CASSTLAGGTEEQYF
.,.,TRBJ2-7,13,TRBV12-5,TGTGCTAGTGGTTTCTCCCTCACCTACGAGCAGTACTTC,CASGFSLTYEQYF
TRBD2,.,TRBJ2-4,19,TRBV6-5,TGTGCCAGCAGTTATTCGACTAGCGGGGGTACTCTAGCCAAAAACATTCAGTACTTC,CASSYSTSGGTLAKNIQYF
.,few,TRBJ1-2,17,TRBV6-6,TGTGCCAGCAGCCGCGACAGGTCGAATGTCGAAAACTATGGCTACACCTTC,CASSRDRSNVENYGYTF
.,many,TRBJ1-5,15,TRBV23-1,TGCGCCAGCAGTCAATCAGTAGGGTTCGGTCAGCCCCAGCATTTT,CASSQSVGFGQPQHF
TRBD2,.,TRBJ2-3,16,TRBV6-2/TRBV6-3,TGTGCCAGCAGTGCCCGATCTGCGGGGGTGACAGATACGCAGTATTTT,CASSARSAGVTDTQYF
TRBD1,.,TRBJ2-7,14,TRBV7-9,TGTGCCAGCAGTCGGACAGGGACTGGCTACGAGCAGTACTTC,CASSRTGTGYEQYF
.,many,TRBJ1-2,14,TRBV29-1,TGCAGCGTTGAAGCCCAGGTAGTCCGCTATGGCTACACCTTC,CSVEAQVVRYGYTF
.,.,TRBJ2-1,16,TRBV28,TGTGCCAGCAGTTTAATCGTCCCCAGCTCCTACAATGAGCAGTTCTTC,CASSLIVPSSYNEQFF
TRBD1,.,TRBJ1-4,14,TRBV28,TGTGCCAGCAGTCTGACAGGGAATGAGGAAAAACTGTTTTTT,CASSLTGNEEKLFF
.,few,TRBJ1-2,14,TRBV20-1,TGCAGTGCTAGAGATTCGCGACAGCTTTATGGCTACACCTTC,CSARDSRQLYGYTF
TRBD1,many,TRBJ2-1,15,TRBV6-2/TRBV6-3,TGTGCCAGCAGGCCCGTAGGACAGGGGGTCCGTGAGCAGTTCTTC,CASRPVGQGVREQFF